This T cell receptor beta chain was captured by sequencing in a study of CD8+CD57+ T cells in acquired aplastic anemia. Study background: On average, sorted CD4+ and CD8+ cells gave roughly 2.9 ug of DNA.

Genomic DNA served as template for TCR beta VDJ and CDR3 profiling. TCRdb re-called the reads with MiXCR, one entry per CDR3 protein. The data show around 200,000 distinct CDR3 sequences, with about 59% seen just once and 25% to 30% held by the top ten. CDR1 and CDR2 from the germline V gene are SGHTS and YDEGEE. CDR3 length equals 16 residues. Concerning this clonotype itself: The junction departs from the called germline gene at one end, perhaps through a read error.

What was sequenced was sorted CD4+, CD8+, or CD8+CD57+ T cells (not recorded which) from PBMCs. The rearrangement links TRBV5-8 to TRBJ2-7, with 7 bases fitting TRBD2. The sequence derives from a human donor in good health. The CDR3 nucleotides are TGCGCCAGCAGCGGCGTAGCGGGTTCGAGCCCCTACGAGCAGTACTTC. Protein: CASSGVAGSSPYEQYF.